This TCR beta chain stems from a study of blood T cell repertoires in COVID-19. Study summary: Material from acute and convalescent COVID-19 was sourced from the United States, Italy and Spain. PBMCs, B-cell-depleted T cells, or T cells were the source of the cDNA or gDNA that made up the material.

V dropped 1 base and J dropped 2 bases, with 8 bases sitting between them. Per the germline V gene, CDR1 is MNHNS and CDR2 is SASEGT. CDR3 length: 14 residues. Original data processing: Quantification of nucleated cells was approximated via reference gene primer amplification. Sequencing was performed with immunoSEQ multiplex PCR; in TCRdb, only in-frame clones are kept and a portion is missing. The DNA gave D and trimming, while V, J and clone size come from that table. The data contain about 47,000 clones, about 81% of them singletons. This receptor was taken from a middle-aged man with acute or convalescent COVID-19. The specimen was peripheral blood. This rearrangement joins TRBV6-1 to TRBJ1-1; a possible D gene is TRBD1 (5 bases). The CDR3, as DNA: TGTGCCAGCAGTGAAGGGGGACTCAACACTGAAGCTTTCTTT. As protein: CASSEGGLNTEAFF.